These 15 T cell receptor beta chains were sequenced from one sample in a study of CD8 T cells in ankylosing spondylitis. Each CDR3 protein gets one entry after TCRdb re-called the 5' RACE reads with MiXCR. The sample records about 250,000 distinct CDR3 sequences, 10% being singletons. Sequenced sample: blood, either unsorted or a sorted T cell fraction (not recorded which). The origin of the receptors is a male donor with ankylosing spondylitis or in good health (not recorded which).

This clonotype was seen a handful of times. This may come from a read error, since a much larger clone is one base off. This chain joins TRBV20-1 and TRBJ2-5; 10 positions agree with TRBD2. V was clipped by 2 bases and J by 4 bases; unmatched bases: 4. The germline gives CDR1 DFQATT, CDR2 SNEGSKA (reference sequence). The CDR3 spans 14 residues. The CDR3 coding sequence is TGCAGTGCTAGACTAGCGGGGGTAGGAGAGACCCAGTACTTC. It translates to CSARLAGVGETQYF.

CDR3 residues: CASSTGGRGVTDTQYF. The CDR3 bases are TGTGCCAGCAGCACCGGAGGGCGGGGGGTGACAGATACGCAGTATTTT. This chain connects TRBV5-5 to TRBJ2-3, with 8 nucleotides matching TRBD2. The V segment lost 4 bases and the J segment 3 bases; nucleotides outside the gene matches: 10. Germline loops: CDR1 SGHKS, CDR2 YYEKEE (reference sequence). The CDR3 is made up of 16 amino acids.

This clonotype was recorded many times. The chain joins TRBV30 to TRBJ1-6; TRBD1 is a possible D gene (6 bases). V was shortened by 4 bases and J by 6 bases, with 13 bases between the two germline ends. Germline V gene data show CDR1 as GTSNPN and CDR2 as SVGIG (reference sequence). This CDR3 contains 14 residues. Here the CDR3 reads CAWTYGRGNSPLHF. CDR3 nucleotide sequence: TGTGCCTGGACCTACGGCAGGGGTAATTCACCCCTCCACTTT.

This clonotype came up a few times. The chain couples TRBV7-2 to TRBJ2-1; 12 bases match TRBD2. Trimming took 5 bases from V and 7 from J; bases not matched to a gene: 3. The germline gives CDR1 SGHTA, CDR2 FQGNSA. The CDR3 extends over 14 amino acids. Here the CDR3 DNA reads TGTGCCAGCAGCCGCGGGACTAGCGGGAATGAGCAGTTCTTC. This sequence encodes CASSRGTSGNEQFF.

This clonotype came up many times. The rearrangement uses TRBV12-3 or TRBV12-4 and TRBJ2-7, with 9 positions matching TRBD1. The CDR3 spans 15 residues. The junction had 6 bases not matched to a gene; V was cut back by 5 bases and J by 1 base. The CDR3 DNA follows: TGTGCCAGCAGTCTTTCCGGGACAGGGTCCTACGAGCAGTACTTC. This translates into CASSLSGTGSYEQYF.

The table lists this clonotype with many counts. The chain links TRBV5-1 to TRBJ2-7; 12 bases fit TRBD2. The CDR3 runs 15 residues. In germline, CDR1 is SGHRS, CDR2 YFSETQ. Trimming cost V 2 bases and J 6 bases; bases outside gene matches: 6. CDR3 protein: CASSFNRLAGAEQYF. CDR3 DNA: TGCGCCAGCAGCTTTAACAGACTAGCGGGAGCCGAGCAGTACTTC. The whole variable domain, remainder taken from reference TRBV5-1 and TRBJ2-7, is KAGVTQTPRYLIKTRGQQVTLSCSPISGHRSVSWYQQTPGQGLQFLFEYFSETQRNKGNFPGRFSGRQFSNSRSEMNVSTLELGDSALYLCASSFNRLAGAEQYFGPGTRLTVT.

The table lists this clonotype with many counts. The chain employs TRBV15 and TRBJ2-3; unclear D gene. The germline V gene has CDR1 LNHNV and CDR2 YYDKDF (reference sequence). Trimming took 0 bases from V and 4 from J, leaving 5 bases between them. This CDR3 comprises 13 residues. CDR3 coding DNA: TGTGCCACCAGCAGAGACCCCGCAGATACGCAGTATTTT. It specifies CATSRDPADTQYF.

This clonotype was detected only once. V is TRBV3-1 and J is TRBJ2-2; 9 bases line up with TRBD1. V dropped 7 bases and J dropped 5; count of bases not matched to a gene: 5. This CDR3 spans 14 amino acids. Germline V gene lookup returns CDR1 LGHDT and CDR2 YNNKEL (reference sequence). The CDR3 DNA is TGTGCCAGCACCGGAGGACAGGGGACCGGGGAGCTGTTTTTT. This encodes CASTGGQGTGELFF.

In its sample, this clonotype was seen a few times. The chain employs TRBV2 and TRBJ2-7; D unresolved. V gave up 8 bases and J gave up 2 bases, with 7 bases separating them. The CDR3 totals 11 residues. Germline lookup yields CDR1 SNHLY and CDR2 FYNNEI. The CDR3 loop reads CASPTAYEQYF. CDR3 DNA sequence: TGTGCCAGCCCGACGGCCTACGAGCAGTACTTC.

In this sample, this clonotype turned up many times. This chain connects TRBV20-1 to TRBJ2-5; D is tentatively TRBD1 or TRBD2 (7 bases each). V lost 0 bases, J lost 7 bases, and 18 bases lay in between. This CDR3 spans 15 amino acids. Germline assignment: CDR1 DFQATT and CDR2 SNEGSKA (reference sequence). The CDR3 DNA follows: TGCAGTGCTAGAGATTCCGAGACAGGGAGGGGGACCCAGTACTTC. Its protein product is CSARDSETGRGTQYF.

This clonotype showed up many times. The V and J genes are TRBV5-1 and TRBJ2-3, with D unclear. CDR1 and CDR2 from the germline V gene are SGHRS and YFSETQ. The CDR3 loop spans 13 amino acids. Deletions cut 0 bases from V and 2 bases from J, with 4 bases between. In DNA, the CDR3 is TGCGCCAGCAGCTTGGAATTCACAGATACGCAGTATTTT. The encoded protein is CASSLEFTDTQYF.

This clonotype appeared a few times. This chain links TRBV7-9 with TRBJ1-2; D is ambiguous. The germline CDR1 and CDR2 sequences are SEHNR and FQNEAQ (reference sequence). The CDR3 is 14 residues long. Trimming left V 6 bases short and J 8 bases short, with 19 bases between. The chain's CDR3 is CASSSIGPDGGYTF. The DNA of the CDR3 is TGTGCCAGCAGTTCCATTGGACCGGATGGAGGCTACACCTTC.

This sequence joins TRBV7-2 and TRBJ2-7; 11 bases are shared with TRBD2. Germline values: CDR1 SGHTA, CDR2 FQGNSA. This CDR3 is 15 amino acids long. V gave up 1 base and J gave up 6 bases; unmatched junction bases: 5. The CDR3 DNA is TGTGCCAGCAGCTTAGGCTCTAGCGGGGGGAGCGAGCAGTACTTC. This encodes CASSLGSSGGSEQYF.

This clonotype was observed a handful of times. The chain links TRBV20-1 to TRBJ2-1; 9 nucleotides line up with TRBD2. The CDR3 covers 16 residues. The V gene's germline CDR1 is DFQATT and CDR2 SNEGSKA (reference sequence). CDR3 DNA: TGCTGTGGATTAACTTTTAGCGGGAGTGCCTACAATGAGCAGTTCTTC. This codes for CCGLTFSGSAYNEQFF.

This clonotype was recorded many times. The chain joins TRBV3-1 to TRBJ2-5, with 7 nucleotides matching TRBD1. The CDR3 extends over 15 amino acids. Germline CDR1 LGHDT, CDR2 YNNKEL (reference sequence). Trimming removed 3 bases from V and 2 bases from J; junction bases left unmatched: 6. The CDR3 here is CASSQVPGGQETQYF. The CDR3 DNA is TGTGCCAGCAGCCAGGTCCCAGGGGGTCAAGAGACCCAGTACTTC.